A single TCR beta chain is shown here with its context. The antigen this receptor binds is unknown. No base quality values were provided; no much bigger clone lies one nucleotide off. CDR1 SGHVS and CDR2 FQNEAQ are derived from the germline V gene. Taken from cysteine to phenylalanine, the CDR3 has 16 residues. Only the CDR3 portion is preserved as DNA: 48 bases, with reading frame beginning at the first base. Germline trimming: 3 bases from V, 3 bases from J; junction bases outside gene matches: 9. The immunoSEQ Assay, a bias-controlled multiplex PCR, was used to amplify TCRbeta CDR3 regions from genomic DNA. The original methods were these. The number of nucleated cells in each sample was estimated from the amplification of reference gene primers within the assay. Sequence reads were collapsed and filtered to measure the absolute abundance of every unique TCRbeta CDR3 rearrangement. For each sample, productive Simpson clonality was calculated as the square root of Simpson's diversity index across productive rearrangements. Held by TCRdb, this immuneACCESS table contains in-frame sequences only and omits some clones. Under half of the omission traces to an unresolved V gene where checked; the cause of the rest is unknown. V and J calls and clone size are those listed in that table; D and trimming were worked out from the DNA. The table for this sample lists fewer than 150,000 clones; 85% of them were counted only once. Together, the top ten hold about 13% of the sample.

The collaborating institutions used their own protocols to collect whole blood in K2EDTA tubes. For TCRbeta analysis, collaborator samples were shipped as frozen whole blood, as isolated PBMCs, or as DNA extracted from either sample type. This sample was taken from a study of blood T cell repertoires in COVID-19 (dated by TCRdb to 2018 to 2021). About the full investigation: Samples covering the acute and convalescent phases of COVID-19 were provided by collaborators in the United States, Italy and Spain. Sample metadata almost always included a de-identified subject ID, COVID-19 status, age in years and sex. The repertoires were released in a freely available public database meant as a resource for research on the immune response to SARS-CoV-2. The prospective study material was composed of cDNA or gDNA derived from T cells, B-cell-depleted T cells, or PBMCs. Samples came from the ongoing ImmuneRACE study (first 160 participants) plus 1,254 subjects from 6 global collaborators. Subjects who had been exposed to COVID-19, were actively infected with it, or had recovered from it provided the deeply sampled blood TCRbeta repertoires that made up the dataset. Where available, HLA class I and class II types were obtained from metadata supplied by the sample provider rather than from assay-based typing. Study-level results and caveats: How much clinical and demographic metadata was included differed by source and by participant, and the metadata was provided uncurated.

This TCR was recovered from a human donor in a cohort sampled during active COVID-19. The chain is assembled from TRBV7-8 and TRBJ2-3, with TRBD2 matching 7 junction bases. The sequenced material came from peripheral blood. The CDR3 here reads CASSFSPGLPTDTQYF. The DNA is TGTGCCAGCAGCTTCTCGCCGGGACTACCGACAGATACGCAGTATTTT.